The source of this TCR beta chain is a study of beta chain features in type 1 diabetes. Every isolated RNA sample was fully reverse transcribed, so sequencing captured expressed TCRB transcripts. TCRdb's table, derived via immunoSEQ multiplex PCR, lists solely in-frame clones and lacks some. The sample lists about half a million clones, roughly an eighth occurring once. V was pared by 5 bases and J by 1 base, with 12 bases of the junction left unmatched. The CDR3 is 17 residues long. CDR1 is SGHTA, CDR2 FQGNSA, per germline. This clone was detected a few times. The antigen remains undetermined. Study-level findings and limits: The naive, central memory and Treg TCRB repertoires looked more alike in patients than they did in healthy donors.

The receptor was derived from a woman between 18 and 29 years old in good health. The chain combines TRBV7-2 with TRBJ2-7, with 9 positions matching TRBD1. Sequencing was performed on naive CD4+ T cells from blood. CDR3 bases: TGTGCCAGCAGCCCTAACTCCGGGACAGGGAAATCCTACGAGCAGTACTTC. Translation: CASSPNSGTGKSYEQYF.